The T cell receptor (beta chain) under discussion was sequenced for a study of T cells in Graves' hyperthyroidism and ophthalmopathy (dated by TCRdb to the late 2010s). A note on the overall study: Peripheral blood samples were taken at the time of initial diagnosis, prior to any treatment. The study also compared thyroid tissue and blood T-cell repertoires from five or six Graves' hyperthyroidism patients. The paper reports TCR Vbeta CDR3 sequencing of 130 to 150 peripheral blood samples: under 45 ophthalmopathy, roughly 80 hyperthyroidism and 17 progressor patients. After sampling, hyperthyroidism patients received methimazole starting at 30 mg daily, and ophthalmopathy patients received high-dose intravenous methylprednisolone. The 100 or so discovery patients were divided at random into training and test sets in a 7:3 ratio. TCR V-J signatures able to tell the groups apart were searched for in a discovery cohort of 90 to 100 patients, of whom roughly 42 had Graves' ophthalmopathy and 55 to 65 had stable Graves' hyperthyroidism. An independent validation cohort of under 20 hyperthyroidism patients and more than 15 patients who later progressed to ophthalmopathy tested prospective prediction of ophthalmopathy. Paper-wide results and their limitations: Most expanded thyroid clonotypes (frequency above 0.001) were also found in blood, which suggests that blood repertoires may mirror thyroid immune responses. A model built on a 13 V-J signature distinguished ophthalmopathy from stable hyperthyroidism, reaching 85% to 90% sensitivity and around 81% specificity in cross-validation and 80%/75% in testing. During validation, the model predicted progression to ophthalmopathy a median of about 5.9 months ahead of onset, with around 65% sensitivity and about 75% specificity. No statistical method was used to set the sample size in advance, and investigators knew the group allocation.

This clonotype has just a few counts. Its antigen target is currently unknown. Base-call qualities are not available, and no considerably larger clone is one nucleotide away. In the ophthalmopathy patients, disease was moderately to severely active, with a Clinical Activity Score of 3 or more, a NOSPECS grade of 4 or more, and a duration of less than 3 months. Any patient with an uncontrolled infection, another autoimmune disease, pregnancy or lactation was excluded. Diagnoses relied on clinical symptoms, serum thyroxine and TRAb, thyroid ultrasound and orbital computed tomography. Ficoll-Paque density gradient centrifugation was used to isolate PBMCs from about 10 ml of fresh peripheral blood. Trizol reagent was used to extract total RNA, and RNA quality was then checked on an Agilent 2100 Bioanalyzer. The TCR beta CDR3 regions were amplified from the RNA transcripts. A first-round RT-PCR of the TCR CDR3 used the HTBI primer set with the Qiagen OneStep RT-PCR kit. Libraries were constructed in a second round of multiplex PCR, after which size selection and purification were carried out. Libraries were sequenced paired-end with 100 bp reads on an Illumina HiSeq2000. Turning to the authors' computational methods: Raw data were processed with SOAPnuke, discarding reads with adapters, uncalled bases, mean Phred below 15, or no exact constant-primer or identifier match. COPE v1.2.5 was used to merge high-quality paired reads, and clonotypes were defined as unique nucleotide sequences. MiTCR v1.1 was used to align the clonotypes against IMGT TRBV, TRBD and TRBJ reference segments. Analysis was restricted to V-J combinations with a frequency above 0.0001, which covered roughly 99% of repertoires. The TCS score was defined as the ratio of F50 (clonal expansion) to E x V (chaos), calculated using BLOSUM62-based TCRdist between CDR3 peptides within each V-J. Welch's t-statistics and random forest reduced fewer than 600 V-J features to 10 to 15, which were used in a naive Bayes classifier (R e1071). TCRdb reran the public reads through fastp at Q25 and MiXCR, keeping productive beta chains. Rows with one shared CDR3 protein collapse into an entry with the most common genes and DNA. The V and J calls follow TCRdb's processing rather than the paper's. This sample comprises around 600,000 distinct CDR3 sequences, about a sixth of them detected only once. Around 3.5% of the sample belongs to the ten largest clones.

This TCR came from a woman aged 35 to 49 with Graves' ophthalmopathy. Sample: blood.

The sequence in DNA is TGCGCCAGCAGCCAAACGGGAACCTATGGTGAGCAGTTCTTC. Translated, this is CASSQTGTYGEQFF. Recombination linked TRBV4-1 to TRBJ2-1; 5 matching bases give a weak D call of TRBD2. V drops 2 bases and J drops 9 bases, leaving 14 bases in between. Taken from cysteine to phenylalanine, the CDR3 has 14 residues. The only DNA kept is the CDR3, 42 bases in frame from the first base. The germline V gene gives CDR1 as MGHRA and CDR2 as YSYEKL.